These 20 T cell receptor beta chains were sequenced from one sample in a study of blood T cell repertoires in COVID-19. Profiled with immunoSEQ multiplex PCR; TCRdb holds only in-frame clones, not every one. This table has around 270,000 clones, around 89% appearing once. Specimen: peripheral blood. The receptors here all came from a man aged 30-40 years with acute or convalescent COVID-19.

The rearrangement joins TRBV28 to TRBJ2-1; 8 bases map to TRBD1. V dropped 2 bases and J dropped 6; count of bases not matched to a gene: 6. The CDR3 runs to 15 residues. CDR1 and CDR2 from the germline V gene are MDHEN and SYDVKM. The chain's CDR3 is CASSLIQGVINEQFF. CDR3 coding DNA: TGTGCCAGCAGTTTAATACAGGGGGTGATCAATGAGCAGTTCTTC.

CDR3: CATRSGGPGNEQFF. CDR3 DNA sequence: TGTGCCACCAGAAGCGGGGGGCCAGGTAATGAGCAGTTCTTC. J is TRBJ2-1 and V is TRBV24-1, with TRBD2 matching over 9 bases. CDR1 and CDR2 (germline): KGHDR, SFDVKD. V was clipped by 7 bases and J by 7 bases; unmatched bases: 7. This CDR3 spans 14 amino acids.

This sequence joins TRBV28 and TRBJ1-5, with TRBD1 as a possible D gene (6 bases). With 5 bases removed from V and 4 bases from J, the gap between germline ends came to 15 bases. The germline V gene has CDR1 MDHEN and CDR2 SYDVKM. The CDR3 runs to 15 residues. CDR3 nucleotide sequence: TGTGCCAGCAGTGCGGGGGGCAGCTCAAATCAGCCCCAGCATTTT. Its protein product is CASSAGGSSNQPQHF.

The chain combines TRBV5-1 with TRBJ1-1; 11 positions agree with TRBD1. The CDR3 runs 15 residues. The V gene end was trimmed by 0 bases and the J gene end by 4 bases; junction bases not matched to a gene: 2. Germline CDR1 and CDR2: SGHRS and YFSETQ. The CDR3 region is CASSLVGTGGTEAFF. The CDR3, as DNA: TGCGCCAGCAGCTTGGTTGGGACAGGGGGCACTGAAGCTTTCTTT.

The CDR3 reads CASSIDPGVGETQYF. The CDR3 bases are TGTGCCAGTAGTATAGATCCGGGGGTCGGAGAGACCCAGTACTTC. This chain uses TRBV19 with TRBJ2-5, with D perhaps TRBD2 (6 bases). V shed 0 bases and J shed 4 bases, with 12 bases lying between them. Germline CDR1 reads LNHDA; CDR2 reads SQIVND (reference sequence). The CDR3 loop spans 15 amino acids.

CDR3 amino acids: CASSYNQGLGQPQHF. CDR3 nucleotide sequence: TGTGCCAGCAGTTACAACCAGGGTCTGGGTCAGCCCCAGCATTTT. The genes are TRBV6-2 or TRBV6-3 and TRBJ1-5; maybe TRBD1 (5 bases). The V end lost 2 bases, the J end lost 6 bases, and 14 bases lay between the germline ends. The CDR3 runs to 15 residues. Germline loops: CDR1 MNHEY, CDR2 SVGEGT.

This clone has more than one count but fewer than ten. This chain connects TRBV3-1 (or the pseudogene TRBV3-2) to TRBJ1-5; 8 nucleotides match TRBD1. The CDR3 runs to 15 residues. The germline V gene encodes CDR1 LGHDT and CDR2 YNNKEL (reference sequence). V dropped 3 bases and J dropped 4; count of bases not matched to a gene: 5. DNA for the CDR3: TGTGCCAGCAGCCAGGGATGGACAGGGAATCAGCCCCAGCATTTT. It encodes CASSQGWTGNQPQHF.

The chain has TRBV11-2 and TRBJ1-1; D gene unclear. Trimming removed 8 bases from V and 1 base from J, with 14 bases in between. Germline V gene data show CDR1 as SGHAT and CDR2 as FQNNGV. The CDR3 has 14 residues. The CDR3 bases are TGTGCCAGCCACACCCTACGAGGGAACACTGAAGCTTTCTTT. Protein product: CASHTLRGNTEAFF.

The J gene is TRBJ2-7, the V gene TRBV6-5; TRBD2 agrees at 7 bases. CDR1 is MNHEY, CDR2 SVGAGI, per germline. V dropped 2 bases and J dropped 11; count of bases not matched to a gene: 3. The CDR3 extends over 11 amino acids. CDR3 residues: CASSYGTIEYF. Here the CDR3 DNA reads TGTGCCAGCAGTTACGGGACTATCGAGTACTTC.

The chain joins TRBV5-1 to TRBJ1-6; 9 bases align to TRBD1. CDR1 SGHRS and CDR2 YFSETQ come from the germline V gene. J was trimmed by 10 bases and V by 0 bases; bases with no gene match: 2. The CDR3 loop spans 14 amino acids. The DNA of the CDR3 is TGCGCCAGCAGCTTGGGGGACAGGGCCTCACCCCTCCACTTT. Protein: CASSLGDRASPLHF.

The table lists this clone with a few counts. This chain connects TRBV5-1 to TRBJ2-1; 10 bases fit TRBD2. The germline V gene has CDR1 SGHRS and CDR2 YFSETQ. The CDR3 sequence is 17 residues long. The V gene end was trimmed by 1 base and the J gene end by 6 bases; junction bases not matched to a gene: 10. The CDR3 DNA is TGCGCCAGCAGCTTGTATCCTAGGACTAGCGGTGTCAATGAGCAGTTCTTC. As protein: CASSLYPRTSGVNEQFF.

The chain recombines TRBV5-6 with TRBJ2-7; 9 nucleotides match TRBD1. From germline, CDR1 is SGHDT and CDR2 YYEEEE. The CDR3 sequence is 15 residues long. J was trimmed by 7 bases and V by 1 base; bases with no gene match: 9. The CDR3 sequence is CASSLIRDRAREQYF. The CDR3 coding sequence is TGTGCCAGCAGCTTGATCCGGGACAGGGCCCGGGAGCAGTACTTC.

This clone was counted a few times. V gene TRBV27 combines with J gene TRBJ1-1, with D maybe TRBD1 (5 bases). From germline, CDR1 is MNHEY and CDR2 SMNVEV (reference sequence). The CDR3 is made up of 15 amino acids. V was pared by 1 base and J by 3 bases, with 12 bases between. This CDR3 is CASSLLGGRYTEAFF. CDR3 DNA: TGTGCCAGCAGTTTATTGGGGGGTAGGTACACTGAAGCTTTCTTT.

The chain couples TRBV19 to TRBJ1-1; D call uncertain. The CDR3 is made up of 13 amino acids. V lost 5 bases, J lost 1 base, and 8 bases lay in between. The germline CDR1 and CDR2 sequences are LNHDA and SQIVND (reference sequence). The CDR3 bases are TGTGCCAGTAGTCTGACACGGAACACTGAAGCTTTCTTT. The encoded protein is CASSLTRNTEAFF.

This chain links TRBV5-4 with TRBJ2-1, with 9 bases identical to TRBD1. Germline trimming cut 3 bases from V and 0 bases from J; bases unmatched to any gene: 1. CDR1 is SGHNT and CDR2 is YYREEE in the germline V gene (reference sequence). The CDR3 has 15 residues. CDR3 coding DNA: TGTGCCAGCAGCTCGGGACAGGGCTCCTACAATGAGCAGTTCTTC. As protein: CASSSGQGSYNEQFF.

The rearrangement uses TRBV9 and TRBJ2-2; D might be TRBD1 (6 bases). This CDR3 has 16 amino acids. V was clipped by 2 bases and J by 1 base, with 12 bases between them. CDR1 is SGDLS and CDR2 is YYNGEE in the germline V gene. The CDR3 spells CASSVHPGQNTGELFF. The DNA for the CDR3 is TGTGCCAGCAGCGTTCATCCGGGACAGAACACCGGGGAGCTGTTTTTT. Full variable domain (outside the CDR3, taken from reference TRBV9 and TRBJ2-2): DSGVTQTPKHLITATGQRVTLRCSPRSGDLSVYWYQQSLDQGLQFLIQYYNGEERAKGNILERFSAQQFPDLHSELNLSSLELGDSALYFCASSVHPGQNTGELFFGEGSRLTVL.

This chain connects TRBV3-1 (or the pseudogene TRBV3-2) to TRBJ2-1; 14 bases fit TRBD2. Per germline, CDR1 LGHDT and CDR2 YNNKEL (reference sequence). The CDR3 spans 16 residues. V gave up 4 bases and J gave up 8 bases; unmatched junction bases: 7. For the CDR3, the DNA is TGTGCCAGCAGCCTTGGACTAGCGGGGGGCATCGATGAGCAGTTCTTC. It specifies CASSLGLAGGIDEQFF.

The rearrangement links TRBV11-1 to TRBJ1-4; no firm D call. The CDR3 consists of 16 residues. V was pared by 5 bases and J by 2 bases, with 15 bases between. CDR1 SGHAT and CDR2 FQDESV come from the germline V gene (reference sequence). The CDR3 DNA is TGTGCCAGCAGCCCTCGCATGGGAGGCACTAATGAAAAACTGTTTTTT. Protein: CASSPRMGGTNEKLFF.

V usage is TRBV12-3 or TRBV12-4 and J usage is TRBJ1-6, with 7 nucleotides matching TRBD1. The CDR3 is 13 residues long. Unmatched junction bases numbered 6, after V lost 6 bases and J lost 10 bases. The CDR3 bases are TGTGCCAGCAGCCGACAGGGTCCGTCACCCCTCCACTTT. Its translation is CASSRQGPSPLHF.

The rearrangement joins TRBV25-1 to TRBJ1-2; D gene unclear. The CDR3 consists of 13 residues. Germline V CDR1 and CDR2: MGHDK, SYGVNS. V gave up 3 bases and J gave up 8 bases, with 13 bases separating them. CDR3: CASSDLPPGGYTF. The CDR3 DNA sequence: TGTGCCAGCAGTGATCTGCCTCCGGGGGGCTACACCTTC.